This TCR beta chain came from a study of shared clonotypes between healthy human individuals. Across the whole study: Each donor's CD8 memory used one plate, CD8 naive two, each CD4 subset three.

The assay used deep level. Data came from immunoSEQ multiplex PCR; TCRdb stores just in-frame clones and leaves some out. This sample has about 680,000 clones, with around 92% found just once. Naive-designated CD8 cells lacked CD45RO, were positively enriched for CCR7, and omitted terminally differentiated effector memory CD45RA+ cells. CDR3 length: 15 residues. Unmatched junction bases numbered 12, after V lost 8 bases and J lost 4 bases. CDR1 is MDHEN and CDR2 is SYDVKM in the germline V gene. The rearrangement links TRBV28 to TRBJ1-2; 8 bases fit TRBD1. This TCR derives from a man aged 30-40 years in good health. The sequencing input was naive CD8+ T cells sorted from blood. CDR3 nucleotide sequence: TGTGCCAGCGGAAGGACAGGGAGATTCCTCTATGGCTACACCTTC. Amino acids: CASGRTGRFLYGYTF.